These 30 T cell receptor beta chains were sequenced from one sample in a study of T cells in localized non-small cell lung cancer. Profiling relied on immunoSEQ multiplex PCR, and the TCRdb table lists in-frame clones only, not all of them. This sample carries about 25,000 clones, 70% to 90% of them seen once, and the ten largest clones take about 9.4%. This specimen was peripheral blood mononuclear cells, taken before any cancer treatment. All receptors come from a woman aged 35 to 69 with stage III lung adenocarcinoma.

This chain uses TRBV7-9 with TRBJ2-1; D gene ambiguous. This CDR3 has 13 amino acids. Germline loops: CDR1 SEHNR, CDR2 FQNEAQ (reference sequence). V was trimmed by 5 bases and J by 10 bases, leaving 15 bases between them. The CDR3: CASSPPGMGEQFF. The CDR3 nucleotides are TGTGCCAGCAGCCCCCCGGGTATGGGCGAGCAGTTCTTC.

The gene calls are TRBV4-3 and TRBJ2-7; D is uncertain. V shed 0 bases and J shed 6 bases, with 12 bases lying between them. CDR1 and CDR2 from the germline V gene are LGHNA and YSLEER. CDR3 length: 14 amino acids. The CDR3 coding sequence is TGCGCCAGCAGCCAAGAAGGCAGGATGAGCGAGCAGTACTTC. It yields the protein CASSQEGRMSEQYF.

This chain joins TRBV2 and TRBJ2-7; D call uncertain. This CDR3 region has 11 residues. V was clipped by 6 bases and J by 3 bases, with 6 bases between them. The V gene's germline CDR1 is SNHLY and CDR2 FYNNEI. CDR3 DNA sequence: TGTGCCAGCAGCTCACACTACGAGCAGTACTTC. As protein: CASSSHYEQYF. The variable domain in full, completed from reference TRBV2 and TRBJ2-7, reads EPEVTQTPSHQVTQMGQEVILRCVPISNHLYFYWYRQILGQKVEFLVSFYNNEISEKSEIFDDQFSVERPDGSNFTLKIRSTKLEDSAMYFCASSSHYEQYFGPGTRLTVT.

V and J are TRBV10-2 and TRBJ2-7; 8 bases are a match to TRBD2. This CDR3 is 13 amino acids long. The J segment lost 2 bases and the V segment lost 4 bases, leaving 1 base of the junction unmatched. Germline V gives CDR1 WSHSY, CDR2 SAAADI. The CDR3 reads CASSGAGAYEQYF. CDR3 coding DNA: TGCGCCAGCAGTGGAGCGGGGGCCTACGAGCAGTACTTC.

This chain connects TRBV30 to TRBJ1-6; 8 nucleotides align to TRBD1. The germline CDR1 and CDR2 sequences are GTSNPN and SVGIG (reference sequence). V shed 0 bases, J shed 11 bases, and the junction held 9 bases outside the gene matches. The CDR3 totals 15 residues. This chain's CDR3 is CAWSVEGRGHAPLHF. CDR3 DNA: TGTGCCTGGAGTGTAGAGGGCAGGGGGCATGCACCCCTCCACTTT. Looking up the rest from reference TRBV30 and TRBJ1-6 gives the full variable domain: SQTIHQWPATLVQPVGSPLSLECTVEGTSNPNLYWYRQAAGRGLQLLFYSVGIGQISSEVPQNLSASRPQDRQFILSSKKLLLSDSGFYLCAWSVEGRGHAPLHFGNGTRLTVT.

The chain has TRBV15 and TRBJ2-4; D is ambiguous. Germline lookup yields CDR1 LNHNV and CDR2 YYDKDF (reference sequence). This CDR3 spans 16 amino acids. With 1 base removed from V and 8 bases from J, the gap between germline ends came to 18 bases. The CDR3 nucleotides read TGTGCCACCAGCAGAGGCCCTGACTCGCTCGTGGACATTCAGTACTTC. Protein: CATSRGPDSLVDIQYF.

This chain joins TRBV14 and TRBJ2-6, with a possible D match to TRBD2 (6 bases). V gave up 5 bases and J gave up 0 bases, with 17 bases separating them. Germline CDR1 and CDR2: SGHDN and FVKESK. This CDR3 spans 18 amino acids. As DNA, the CDR3 is TGTGCCAGCAGCTATCACGCAGGGAGGAGCTCTGGGGCCAACGTCCTGACTTTC. This gives the protein CASSYHAGRSSGANVLTF.

There are a few counts of this clone. V is TRBV19 and J is TRBJ2-3; 9 positions agree with TRBD2. The J segment lost 5 bases and the V segment lost 7 bases, leaving 4 bases of the junction unmatched. The V gene's germline CDR1 is LNHDA and CDR2 SQIVND (reference sequence). This CDR3 is built from 13 residues. DNA for the CDR3: TGTGCCAGTAAGGCGGGGGGGAGAGATACGCAGTATTTT. Its translation: CASKAGGRDTQYF. Filled out from reference TRBV19 and TRBJ2-3, the complete variable domain reads DGGITQSPKYLFRKEGQNVTLSCEQNLNHDAMYWYRQDPGQGLRLIYYSQIVNDFQKGDIAEGYSVSREKKESFPLTVTSAQKNPTAFYLCASKAGGRDTQYFGPGTRLTVL.

CDR3 loop: CASSGMLGTNTGELFF. Here the CDR3 DNA reads TGCGCCAGCAGCGGTATGTTGGGGACCAACACCGGGGAGCTGTTTTTT. The chain joins TRBV5-1 to TRBJ2-2, with D possibly called TRBD1 or TRBD2 (5 bases each). The V gene lost 4 bases and the J gene lost 2 bases, with 15 bases spanning the gap. The CDR3 is 16 residues long. From germline, CDR1 is SGHRS and CDR2 YFSETQ.

V and J are TRBV13 and TRBJ2-3; D gene uncertain. Per germline, CDR1 PRHDT and CDR2 FYEKMQ (reference sequence). The CDR3 is 15 residues long. V lost 5 bases, J lost 0 bases, and 12 bases lay in between. As DNA, the CDR3 is TGTGCCAGCAGCGCGACCGAATTTAGCACAGATACGCAGTATTTT. Translation gives CASSATEFSTDTQYF.

V gene TRBV18 combines with J gene TRBJ1-2; no clear D. V lost 2 bases and J lost 0, with 7 bases in between. This CDR3 is built from 14 residues. CDR1 and CDR2 (germline): KGHSH, LQKENI. The CDR3 loop reads CASSPGASNYGYTF. The CDR3 DNA is TGTGCCAGCTCACCAGGCGCATCTAACTATGGCTACACCTTC.

The chain employs TRBV5-1 and TRBJ2-3, with a tentative D call TRBD1 (6 bases). The CDR3 length is 16 residues. Germline V lookup: CDR1 SGHRS, CDR2 YFSETQ. The V and J ends lost 0 bases and 2 bases respectively, with 13 bases between them. CDR3 sequence (DNA): TGCGCCAGCAGCTTGGGACAGGCCGTTAACACAGATACGCAGTATTTT. Protein: CASSLGQAVNTDTQYF.

This chain connects TRBV7-3 to TRBJ2-2, with TRBD2 as a possible D gene (5 bases). Per the germline V gene, CDR1 is SGHTA and CDR2 is FQGTGA. Trimming pared 6 bases from V and 2 bases from J, leaving 7 bases between. The CDR3 runs 13 residues. CDR3: CASRLDNTGELFF. CDR3 in DNA: TGTGCCAGCAGACTAGACAACACCGGGGAGCTGTTTTTT.

The rearrangement uses TRBV7-7 and TRBJ1-1; D perhaps matches TRBD1 (5 bases). The CDR3 runs 14 residues. Looked up from germline, CDR1 is SSHAT and CDR2 is FNYEAQ (reference sequence). V was shortened by 5 bases and J by 4 bases, with 14 bases between the two germline ends. The CDR3 nucleotides are TGTGCCAGCAGCCCGATGGGGGGGGGCACTGAAGCTTTCTTT. It specifies CASSPMGGGTEAFF.

Written as DNA, the CDR3 is TGTGCCAGCAGGGGCCGGGACTTTCAAGAGACCCAGTACTTC. It encodes CASRGRDFQETQYF. The chain joins TRBV6-6 to TRBJ2-5; perhaps TRBD2 as D (6 bases). The CDR3 length is 14 residues. CDR1 is MNHNY, CDR2 SVGAGI, per germline (reference sequence). Trimming took off 6 bases at V and 2 bases at J, with 13 bases between the two ends.

The chain carries TRBV5-1 and TRBJ1-1, with D maybe TRBD1 (5 bases). This CDR3 comprises 14 residues. The germline V gene has CDR1 SGHRS and CDR2 YFSETQ. The V and J ends lost 3 bases and 2 bases respectively, with 11 bases between them. The DNA of the CDR3 is TGCGCCAGCAGCTCCCGGGACGGTAACACTGAAGCTTTCTTT. Protein product: CASSSRDGNTEAFF.

The chain joins TRBV9 to TRBJ1-3, with a weak D call TRBD1 (6 bases). In germline, CDR1 is SGDLS, CDR2 YYNGEE. V shed 7 bases and J shed 9 bases, with 14 bases lying between them. This CDR3 has 12 amino acids. The CDR3 sequence is CASGGEGVTIYF. The CDR3 coding sequence is TGTGCCAGCGGAGGGGAGGGGGTCACCATATATTTT. Using reference TRBV9 and TRBJ1-3 for the parts outside the CDR3, the full variable domain is DSGVTQTPKHLITATGQRVTLRCSPRSGDLSVYWYQQSLDQGLQFLIQYYNGEERAKGNILERFSAQQFPDLHSELNLSSLELGDSALYFCASGGEGVTIYFGEGSWLTVV.

V usage is TRBV27 and J usage is TRBJ2-7; D is tentatively TRBD1 or TRBD2 (5 bases each). Trimming left V 2 bases short and J 7 bases short, with 21 bases between. Germline CDR1 and CDR2: MNHEY and SMNVEV (reference sequence). The CDR3 sequence is 16 residues long. The CDR3 loop is CASSLQTARRGGEQYF. CDR3 sequence (DNA): TGTGCCAGCAGTTTACAGACAGCCAGGCGTGGGGGAGAGCAGTACTTC.

V gene TRBV7-9 combines with J gene TRBJ2-7; tentatively, D is TRBD2 (5 bases). CDR1 is SEHNR, CDR2 FQNEAQ, per germline (reference sequence). The CDR3 is made up of 14 amino acids. V dropped 1 base and J dropped 3 bases, with 10 bases sitting between them. The CDR3, as DNA: TGTGCCAGCAGCTTAGGGCGAGGGCACTACGAGCAGTACTTC. Translation: CASSLGRGHYEQYF.

The chain is built from TRBV7-9 and TRBJ2-2; TRBD2 matches 8 bases. Per germline, CDR1 SEHNR and CDR2 FQNEAQ (reference sequence). The trim removed 6 bases at V and 5 bases at J, leaving 2 bases unmatched. This CDR3 is built from 13 residues. Written as DNA, the CDR3 is TGTGCCAGCAGGAGCGGGGGTACCGGGGAGCTGTTTTTT. This encodes CASRSGGTGELFF.

The V and J genes are TRBV7-2 and TRBJ1-2, with 7 bases identical to TRBD1. There are 14 residues in the CDR3. CDR1 is SGHTA, CDR2 FQGNSA, per germline. V dropped 1 base and J dropped 7; count of bases not matched to a gene: 6. CDR3 DNA sequence: TGTGCCAGCAGCTTAGGGCGACAGGGAGTTGGCTACACCTTC. This gives the protein CASSLGRQGVGYTF.

This chain uses TRBV18 with TRBJ2-2; no clear D. V was shortened by 1 base and J by 4 bases, with 7 bases between the two germline ends. CDR3 length: 14 amino acids. Germline CDR1 and CDR2: KGHSH and LQKENI. The CDR3, as DNA: TGTGCCAGCTCACCACAAAAACCCACCGGGGAGCTGTTTTTT. Its protein product is CASSPQKPTGELFF.

There are a few counts of this clone. The chain is built from TRBV7-9 and TRBJ2-1; D remains unclear. Looked up from germline, CDR1 is SEHNR and CDR2 is FQNEAQ (reference sequence). The V end was cut by 2 bases, the J end by 5 bases, with 4 bases between. This CDR3 contains 12 residues. The DNA of the CDR3 is TGTGCCAGCAGCTTATCTAACAATGAGCAGTTCTTC. Translating gives CASSLSNNEQFF.

The genes are TRBV19 and TRBJ2-3; the match to TRBD1 covers 8 bases. The ends lost 6 bases at V and 6 bases at J; junction bases unmatched: 14. CDR1 LNHDA and CDR2 SQIVND come from the germline V gene (reference sequence). The CDR3 sequence is 16 residues long. The CDR3 DNA reads as TGTGCCAGTAGGGAAGAAGGGACAGGTGGGATGGATACGCAGTATTTT. Translation: CASREEGTGGMDTQYF.

The V gene is TRBV19, the J gene TRBJ1-2; weak D call: TRBD1 (5 bases). This CDR3 has 14 residues. Trimming removed 7 bases at V and 4 bases at J, with 16 bases between. Germline assignment: CDR1 LNHDA and CDR2 SQIVND (reference sequence). The CDR3: CASTDRGSGYGYTF. In DNA form, the CDR3 reads TGTGCCAGTACCGACCGGGGCAGCGGCTATGGCTACACCTTC.

The J gene is TRBJ1-4, the V gene TRBV6-5, with TRBD1 as a possible D gene (5 bases). Trimming shortened V by 0 bases and J by 5 bases, and 10 bases separated the two germline ends. CDR1 and CDR2 from the germline V gene are MNHEY and SVGAGI. The CDR3 runs to 15 residues. CDR3 bases: TGTGCCAGCAGTTACTCCCGGAGGGGAAATGAAAAACTGTTTTTT. Its protein is CASSYSRRGNEKLFF.

The chain joins TRBV7-9 to TRBJ2-3; 10 positions match TRBD2. The CDR3 spans 17 residues. Germline assignment: CDR1 SEHNR and CDR2 FQNEAQ (reference sequence). The trim removed 5 bases at V and 1 base at J, leaving 9 bases unmatched. The CDR3 DNA follows: TGTGCCAGCAGCCCGGGTCTAGCGGGGGCCCGCACAGATACGCAGTATTTT. Amino acid sequence: CASSPGLAGARTDTQYF.

The rearrangement links TRBV10-3 to TRBJ2-7; TRBD1 matches at 9 bases. Unmatched junction bases numbered 3, after V lost 2 bases and J lost 4 bases. This CDR3 is 14 amino acids long. Germline assignment: CDR1 ENHRY and CDR2 SYGVKD. The CDR3 region has the DNA TGTGCCATCAGTGAGGGTGGACAGGGGTACGAGCAGTACTTC. As protein: CAISEGGQGYEQYF.

The rearrangement joins TRBV4-3 to TRBJ2-3; D is undetermined. The V end was cut by 4 bases, the J end by 5 bases, with 10 bases between. CDR1 is LGHNA, CDR2 YSLEER, per germline. This CDR3 comprises 13 residues. The CDR3, as DNA: TGCGCCAGCAGCCCGGGCCCGGGAGATACGCAGTATTTT. Its protein product is CASSPGPGDTQYF.

The chain joins TRBV5-1 to TRBJ2-5, with TRBD1 matching 7 bases. The germline V gene has CDR1 SGHRS and CDR2 YFSETQ. This CDR3 has 15 amino acids. The V and J ends lost 0 bases and 0 bases, in that order; junction bases with no gene match: 2. CDR3 DNA: TGCGCCAGCAGCTTGGGACAGGGAAACCAAGAGACCCAGTACTTC. Its protein product is CASSLGQGNQETQYF.